This T cell receptor beta chain was observed in a study of cytomegalovirus exposure and HLA in healthy donors. Study results and limitations: Earlier analysis looked at TCR beta V segments, and most were productive about 87% or about 30% of the time.

The primer mix had 60 Vbeta and 13 Jbeta primers. Produced via immunoSEQ multiplex PCR; TCRdb's table is partial and in-frame only. The sample contains more than 85,000 clones, 76% of which appear only once. This CDR3 is 15 amino acids long. Germline V gene data show CDR1 as LNHDA and CDR2 as SQIVND (reference sequence). Trimming cost V 9 bases and J 4 bases, with 21 bases left between them. For this clone: Its cognate antigen is unknown.

The chain links TRBV19 to TRBJ1-2, with D perhaps matching TRBD1 (6 bases). The specimen was PBMCs. The TCR sequence derives from a man aged 35 to 55 in good health and CMV-seropositive. The CDR3 reads CASCVGGPYSYGYTF. The CDR3 nucleotides are TGTGCCAGCTGCGTCGGGGGGCCCTACTCCTATGGCTACACCTTC.